What follows is one T cell receptor (beta chain) and its context. Its target is unknown. Libraries were prepared by immunoSEQ multiplex PCR; TCRdb keeps only in-frame clonotypes and omits some of them. This table holds 95,000 to 120,000 clones, roughly nine tenths found once. Germline assignment: CDR1 MGHRA and CDR2 YSYEKL. The CDR3 extends over 15 amino acids. V gave up 3 bases and J gave up 6 bases; unmatched junction bases: 5. The data belong to a study of PD-1 blockade in classical Hodgkin lymphoma. Overall study: It was nivolumab at 3 mg/kg, given intravenously every 2 weeks, that patients received.

With no exception, relapse followed autologous stem cell transplantation in all patients, and brentuximab vedotin exposure varied. Points from the study as a whole: Repertoire difference causes, possibly disease activity or prior therapy, remain undefined. Patients who responded completely had about the same baseline diversity as newly diagnosed patients. With CD4+ cells, TCR diversity rose significantly by C4D1, but not with CD8+ cells.

This chain connects TRBV4-1 to TRBJ2-1, with 10 nucleotides matching TRBD1. This clonotype was sampled from a human donor with classical Hodgkin lymphoma. The sample was peripheral blood mononuclear cells (PBMCs), taken before the second cycle of nivolumab. The CDR3 is CASSHAGTGVNEQFF. The DNA for the CDR3 is TGCGCCAGCAGCCACGCCGGGACAGGGGTCAATGAGCAGTTCTTC.